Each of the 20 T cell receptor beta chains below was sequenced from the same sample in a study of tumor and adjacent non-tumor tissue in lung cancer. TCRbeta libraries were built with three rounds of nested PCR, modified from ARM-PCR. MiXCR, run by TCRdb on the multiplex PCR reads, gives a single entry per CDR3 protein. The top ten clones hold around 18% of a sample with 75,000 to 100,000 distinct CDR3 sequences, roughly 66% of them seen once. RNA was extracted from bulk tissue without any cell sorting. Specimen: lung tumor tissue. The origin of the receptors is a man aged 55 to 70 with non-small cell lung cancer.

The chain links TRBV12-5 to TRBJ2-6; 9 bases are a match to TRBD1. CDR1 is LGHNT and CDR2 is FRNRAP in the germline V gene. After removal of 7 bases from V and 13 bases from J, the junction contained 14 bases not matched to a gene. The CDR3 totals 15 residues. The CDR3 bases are TGTGCTAGTGTACAGGGGGCGCATGGGGCCGATGTCCTGACTTTC. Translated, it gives CASVQGAHGADVLTF.

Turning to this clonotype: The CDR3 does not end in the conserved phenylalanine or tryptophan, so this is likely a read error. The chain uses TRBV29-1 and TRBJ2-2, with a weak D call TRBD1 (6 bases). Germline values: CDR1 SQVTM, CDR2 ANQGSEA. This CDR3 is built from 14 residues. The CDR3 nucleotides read TGCAGCGTGGTCCGGGACACCTACACCGGTGAGCTGTTTTTA. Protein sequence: CSVVRDTYTGELFL.

The CDR3 nucleotides are TGTGCCAGCAGTTACGGCTGGGGGACTGAAGCTTTCTTT. Translation gives CASSYGWGTEAFF. V gene TRBV6-2 or TRBV6-3 combines with J gene TRBJ1-1; TRBD1 is a possible D gene (5 bases). CDR1 and CDR2 from the germline V gene are MNHEY and SVGEGT. Trimming took off 2 bases at V and 5 bases at J, with 9 bases between the two ends. This CDR3 has 13 residues.

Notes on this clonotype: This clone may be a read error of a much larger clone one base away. CDR3 loop: CTSSLQGGVLRLNTGELFF. The CDR3 region has the DNA TGTACCAGCAGCTTACAGGGCGGCGTGCTACGGCTAAACACCGGGGAGCTGTTTTTT. V is TRBV7-9 and J is TRBJ2-2; D is possibly TRBD1 (6 bases). This CDR3 is 19 amino acids long. The germline CDR1 and CDR2 sequences are SEHNR and FQNEAQ (reference sequence).

The CDR3 DNA reads TGCAGTGCTAGCTACAGTTTAAATGGCTACACCTTC. As protein: CSASYSLNGYTF. The rearrangement links TRBV20-1 to TRBJ1-2; D not certain. The length of the CDR3 is 12 residues. The V and J ends lost 3 bases and 6 bases respectively, with 11 bases between them. CDR1 is DFQATT and CDR2 is SNEGSKA in the germline V gene (reference sequence).

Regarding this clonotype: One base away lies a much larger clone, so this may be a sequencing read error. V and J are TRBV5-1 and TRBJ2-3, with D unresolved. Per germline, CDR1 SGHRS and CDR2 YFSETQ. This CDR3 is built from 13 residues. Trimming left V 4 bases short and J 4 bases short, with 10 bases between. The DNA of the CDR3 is TGCGCCAGCAGCCTAAGGCTGGCAGATACGCAGTATTTT. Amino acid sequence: CASSLRLADTQYF.

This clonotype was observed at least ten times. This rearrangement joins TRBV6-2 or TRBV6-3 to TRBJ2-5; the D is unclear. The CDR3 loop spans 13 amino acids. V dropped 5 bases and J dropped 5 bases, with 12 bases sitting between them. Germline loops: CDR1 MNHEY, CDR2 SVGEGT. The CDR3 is CASSGGDSETQYF. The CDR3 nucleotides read TGTGCCAGCAGTGGTGGGGATTCGGAGACCCAGTACTTC.

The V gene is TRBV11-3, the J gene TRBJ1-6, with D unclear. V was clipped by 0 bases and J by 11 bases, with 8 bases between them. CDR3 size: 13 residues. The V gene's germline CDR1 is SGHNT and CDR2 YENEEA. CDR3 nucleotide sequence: TGTGCCAGCAGCTTAGACCCGGGAACACCCCTCCACTTT. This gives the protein CASSLDPGTPLHF.

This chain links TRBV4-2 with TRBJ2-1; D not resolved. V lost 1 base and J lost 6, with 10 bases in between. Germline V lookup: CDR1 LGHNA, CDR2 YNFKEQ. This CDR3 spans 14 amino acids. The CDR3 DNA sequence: TGTGCCAGCAGCCAAGGTCATACCTTCAATGAGCAGTTCTTC. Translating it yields CASSQGHTFNEQFF.

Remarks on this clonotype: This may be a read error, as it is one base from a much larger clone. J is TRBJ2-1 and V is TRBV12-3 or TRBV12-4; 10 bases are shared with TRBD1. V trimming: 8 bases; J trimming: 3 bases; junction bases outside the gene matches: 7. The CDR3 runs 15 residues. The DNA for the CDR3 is TGTGCCAGCGGGTCCCGGGACAGGGGCTACAATGAGCAGTTCTTC. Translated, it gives CASGSRDRGYNEQFF.

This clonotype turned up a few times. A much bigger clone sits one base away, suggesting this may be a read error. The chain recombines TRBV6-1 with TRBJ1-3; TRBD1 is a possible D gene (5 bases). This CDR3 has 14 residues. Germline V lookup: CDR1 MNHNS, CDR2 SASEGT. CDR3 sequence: CASRQQASGSTIYF. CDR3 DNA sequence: TGTGCCAGTCGACAGCAAGCCTCTGGAAGCACCATATATTTT.

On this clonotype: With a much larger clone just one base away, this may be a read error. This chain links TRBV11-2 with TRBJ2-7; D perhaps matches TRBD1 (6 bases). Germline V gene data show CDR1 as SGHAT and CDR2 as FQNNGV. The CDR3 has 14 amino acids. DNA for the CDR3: TGTGCCAGCAGGTCCGCTGGGGGCAGCCGCGAGCAATACTTC. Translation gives CASRSAGGSREQYF.

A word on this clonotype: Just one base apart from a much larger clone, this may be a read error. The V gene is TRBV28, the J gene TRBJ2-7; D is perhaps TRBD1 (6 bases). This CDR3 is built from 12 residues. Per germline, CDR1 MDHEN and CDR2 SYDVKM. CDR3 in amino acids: CAGSSTGNEQYF. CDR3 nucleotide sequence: TGTGCCGGCAGTTCCACAGGGAACGAGCAGTACTTC.

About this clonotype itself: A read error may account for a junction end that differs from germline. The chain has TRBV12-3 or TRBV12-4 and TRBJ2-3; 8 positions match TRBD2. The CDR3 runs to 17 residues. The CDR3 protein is CVSSLRLAGKSTDTQYF. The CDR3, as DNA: TGTGTCAGCAGTTTACGGCTAGCGGGTAAAAGCACAGATACGCAGTATTTT.

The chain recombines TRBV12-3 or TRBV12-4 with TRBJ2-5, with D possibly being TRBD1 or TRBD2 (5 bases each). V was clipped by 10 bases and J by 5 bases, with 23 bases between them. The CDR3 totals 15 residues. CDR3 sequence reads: CANSDTGPALETQYF. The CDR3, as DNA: TGTGCCAACTCGGATACGGGACCAGCGTTGGAGACCCAGTACTTC.

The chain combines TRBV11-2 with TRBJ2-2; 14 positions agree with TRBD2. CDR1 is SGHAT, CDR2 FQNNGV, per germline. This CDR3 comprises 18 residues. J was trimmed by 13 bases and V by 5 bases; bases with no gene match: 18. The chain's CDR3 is CASSPGLAGATNTRGLFF. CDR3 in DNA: TGTGCCAGCAGCCCGGGACTAGCGGGAGCGACGAACACCAGGGGGCTGTTTTTT.

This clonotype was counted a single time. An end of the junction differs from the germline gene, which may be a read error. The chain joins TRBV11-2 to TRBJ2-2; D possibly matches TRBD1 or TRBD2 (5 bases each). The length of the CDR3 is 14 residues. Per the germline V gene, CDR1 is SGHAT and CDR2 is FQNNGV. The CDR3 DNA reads TGTGCCAGCAGCTTAGGACAGAACACCGGGGAGCCGTTTTTT. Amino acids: CASSLGQNTGEPFF. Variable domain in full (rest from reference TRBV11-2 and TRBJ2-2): EAGVAQSPRYKIIEKRQSVAFWCNPISGHATLYWYQQILGQGPKLLIQFQNNGVVDDSQLPKDRFSAERLKGVDSTLKIQPAKLEDSAVYLCASSLGQNTGEPFFGEGSRLTVL.

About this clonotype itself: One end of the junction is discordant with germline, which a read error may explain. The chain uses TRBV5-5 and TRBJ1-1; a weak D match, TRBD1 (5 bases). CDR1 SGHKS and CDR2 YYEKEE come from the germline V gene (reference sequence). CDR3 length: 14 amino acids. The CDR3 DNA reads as TGTGGCAGCGGCGATTGGGGGGACAACACTGAAGCTTTCTTT. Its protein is CGSGDWGDNTEAFF.

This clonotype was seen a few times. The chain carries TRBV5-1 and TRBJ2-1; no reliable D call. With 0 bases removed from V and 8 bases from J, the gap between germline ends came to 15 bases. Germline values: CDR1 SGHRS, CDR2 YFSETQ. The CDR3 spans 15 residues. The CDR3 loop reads CASSLVVQAVYEQFF. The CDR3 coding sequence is TGCGCCAGCAGCTTGGTGGTCCAGGCGGTCTATGAGCAGTTCTTC.

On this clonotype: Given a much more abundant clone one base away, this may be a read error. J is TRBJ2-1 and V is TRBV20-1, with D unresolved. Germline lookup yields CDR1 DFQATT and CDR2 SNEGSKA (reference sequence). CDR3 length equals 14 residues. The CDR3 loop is CGARDLSSYNEQFF. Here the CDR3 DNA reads TGCGGTGCTAGAGATCTTAGCTCCTACAATGAGCAGTTCTTC.